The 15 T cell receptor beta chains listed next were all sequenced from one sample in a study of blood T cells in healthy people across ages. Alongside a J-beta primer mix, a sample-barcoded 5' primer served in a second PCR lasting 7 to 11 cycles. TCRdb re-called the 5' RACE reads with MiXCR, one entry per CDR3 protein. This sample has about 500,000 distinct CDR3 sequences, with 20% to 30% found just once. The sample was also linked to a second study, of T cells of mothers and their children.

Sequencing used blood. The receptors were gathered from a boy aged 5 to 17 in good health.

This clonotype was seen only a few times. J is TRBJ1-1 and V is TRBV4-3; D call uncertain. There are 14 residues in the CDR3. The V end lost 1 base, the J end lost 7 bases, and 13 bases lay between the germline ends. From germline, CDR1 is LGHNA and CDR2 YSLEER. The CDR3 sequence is CASSQAEGLGEAFF. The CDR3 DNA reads TGCGCCAGCAGCCAAGCTGAGGGTCTCGGTGAAGCTTTCTTT.

The CDR3 region has the DNA TGTGCCAGCAGTTTGGAGACACCAAATTACTCTGGGGCCAACGTCCTGACTTTC. The encoded protein is CASSLETPNYSGANVLTF. This chain joins TRBV28 and TRBJ2-6; D not certain. V was clipped by 3 bases and J by 0 bases, with 15 bases between them. Germline lookup yields CDR1 MDHEN and CDR2 SYDVKM. The CDR3 is 18 residues long.

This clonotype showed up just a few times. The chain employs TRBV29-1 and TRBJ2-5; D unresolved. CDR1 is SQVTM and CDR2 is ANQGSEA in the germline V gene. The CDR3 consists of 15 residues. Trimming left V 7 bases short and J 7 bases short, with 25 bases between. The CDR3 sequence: CSARPLTPLGVTQYF. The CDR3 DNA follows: TGCAGCGCTAGGCCCTTGACCCCCCTTGGGGTGACCCAGTACTTC.

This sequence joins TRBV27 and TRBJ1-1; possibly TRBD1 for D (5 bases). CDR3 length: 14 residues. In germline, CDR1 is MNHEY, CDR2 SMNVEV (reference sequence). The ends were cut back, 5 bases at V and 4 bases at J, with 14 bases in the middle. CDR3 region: CASSETGAGTEAFF. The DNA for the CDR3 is TGTGCCAGCAGTGAAACAGGAGCGGGCACTGAAGCTTTCTTT.

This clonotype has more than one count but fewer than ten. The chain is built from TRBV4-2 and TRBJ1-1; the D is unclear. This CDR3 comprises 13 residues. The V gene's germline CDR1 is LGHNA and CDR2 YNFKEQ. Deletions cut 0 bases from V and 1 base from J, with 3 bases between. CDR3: CASSQEENTEAFF. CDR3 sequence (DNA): TGTGCCAGCAGCCAAGAGGAGAACACTGAAGCTTTCTTT.

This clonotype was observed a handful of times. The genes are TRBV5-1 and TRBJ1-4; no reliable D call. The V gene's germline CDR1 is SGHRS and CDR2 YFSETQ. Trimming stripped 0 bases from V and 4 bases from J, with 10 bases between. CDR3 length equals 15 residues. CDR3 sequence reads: CASSLAPGVNEKLFF. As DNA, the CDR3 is TGCGCCAGCAGCTTGGCGCCTGGGGTTAATGAAAAACTGTTTTTT.

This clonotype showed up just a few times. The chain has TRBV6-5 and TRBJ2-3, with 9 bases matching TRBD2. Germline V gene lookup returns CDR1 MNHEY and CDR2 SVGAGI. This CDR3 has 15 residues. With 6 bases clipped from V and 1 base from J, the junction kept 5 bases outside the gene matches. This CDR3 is CASRGGLAGTDTQYF. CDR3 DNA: TGTGCCAGCAGGGGGGGACTAGCCGGCACAGATACGCAGTATTTT.

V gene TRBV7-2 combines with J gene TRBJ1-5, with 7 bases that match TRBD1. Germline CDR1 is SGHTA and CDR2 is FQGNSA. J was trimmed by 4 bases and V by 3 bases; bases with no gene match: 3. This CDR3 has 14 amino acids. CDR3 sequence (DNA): TGTGCCAGCAGCTTTGGCAGGGGGAATCAGCCCCAGCATTTT. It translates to CASSFGRGNQPQHF.

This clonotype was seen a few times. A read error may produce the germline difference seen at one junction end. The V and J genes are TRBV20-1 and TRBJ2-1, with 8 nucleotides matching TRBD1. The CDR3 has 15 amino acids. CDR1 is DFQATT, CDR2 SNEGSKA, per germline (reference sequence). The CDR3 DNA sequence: TGCAGTACTAGAGATATCCGGACAGGGTACAATGAGCAGTTCTTC. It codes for CSTRDIRTGYNEQFF.

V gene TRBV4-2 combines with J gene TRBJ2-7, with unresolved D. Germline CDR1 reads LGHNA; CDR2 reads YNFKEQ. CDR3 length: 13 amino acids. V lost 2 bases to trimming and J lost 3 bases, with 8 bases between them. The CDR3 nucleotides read TGTGCCAGCAGCCAACCCCCCGGCTACGAGCAGTACTTC. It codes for CASSQPPGYEQYF.

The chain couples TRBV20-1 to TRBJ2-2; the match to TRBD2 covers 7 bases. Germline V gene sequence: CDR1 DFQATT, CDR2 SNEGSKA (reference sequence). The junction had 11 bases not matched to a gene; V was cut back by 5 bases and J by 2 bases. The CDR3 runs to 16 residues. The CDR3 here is CSAQGSSGFNTGELFF. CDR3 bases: TGCAGTGCTCAAGGGTCTAGCGGCTTTAACACCGGGGAGCTGTTTTTT.

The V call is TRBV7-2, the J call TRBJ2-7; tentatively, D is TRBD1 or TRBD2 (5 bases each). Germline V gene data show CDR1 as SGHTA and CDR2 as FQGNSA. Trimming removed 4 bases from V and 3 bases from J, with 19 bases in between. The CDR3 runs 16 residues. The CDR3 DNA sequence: TGTGCCAGCAGCTCACTCTGGGGGACCTGGAGCTACGAGCAGTACTTC. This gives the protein CASSSLWGTWSYEQYF.

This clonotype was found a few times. CDR3 in amino acids: CASSPRYRVSEQYF. The CDR3 bases are TGTGCCAGCAGTCCTCGTTACAGGGTGAGCGAGCAGTACTTC. This chain links TRBV28 with TRBJ2-7; TRBD1 might be the D (6 bases). The CDR3 is made up of 14 amino acids. CDR1 is MDHEN, CDR2 SYDVKM, per germline. V was cut by 5 bases and J by 6 bases, with 17 bases left in between.

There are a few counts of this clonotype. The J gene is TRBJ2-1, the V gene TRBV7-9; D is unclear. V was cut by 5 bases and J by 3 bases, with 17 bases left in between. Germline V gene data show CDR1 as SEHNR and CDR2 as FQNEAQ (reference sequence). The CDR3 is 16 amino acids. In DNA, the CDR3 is TGTGCCAGCAGCCCGGTGAGCGTTACCTTCTACAATGAGCAGTTCTTC. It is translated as CASSPVSVTFYNEQFF.

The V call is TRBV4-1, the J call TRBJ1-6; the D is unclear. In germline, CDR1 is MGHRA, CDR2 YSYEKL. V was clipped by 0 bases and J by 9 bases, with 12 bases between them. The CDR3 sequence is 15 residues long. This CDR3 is CASSQDPDPPSPLHF. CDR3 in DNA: TGCGCCAGCAGCCAAGATCCGGACCCCCCTTCACCCCTCCACTTT.